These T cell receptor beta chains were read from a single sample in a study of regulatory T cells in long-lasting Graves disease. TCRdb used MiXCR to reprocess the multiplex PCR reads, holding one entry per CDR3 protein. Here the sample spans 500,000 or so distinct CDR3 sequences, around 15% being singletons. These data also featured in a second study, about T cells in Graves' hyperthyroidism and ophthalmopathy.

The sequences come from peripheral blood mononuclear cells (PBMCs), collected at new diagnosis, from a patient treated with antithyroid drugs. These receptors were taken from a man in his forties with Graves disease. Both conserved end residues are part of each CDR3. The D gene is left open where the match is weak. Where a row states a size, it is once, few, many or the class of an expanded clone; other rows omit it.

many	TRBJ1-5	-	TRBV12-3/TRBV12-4	TGTGCCAGCAGCCCCGGAGGAGGCAATCAGCCCCAGCATTTT	CASSPGGGNQPQHF
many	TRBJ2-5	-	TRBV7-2	TGTGCCAGCAGCTTACGGACAGAAGGACCACAAGAGACCCAGTACTTC	CASSLRTEGPQETQYF
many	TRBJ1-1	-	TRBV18	TGTGCCAGTTTACCGGGAACTCTAACGAACACTGAAGCTTTCTTT	CASLPGTLTNTEAFF
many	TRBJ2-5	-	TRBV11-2	TGTGCCAGCAGCTCCGAGTTACTACAAGAGACCCAGTACTTC	CASSSELLQETQYF
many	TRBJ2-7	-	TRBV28	TGTGCCAGCAGATCTTCAGGGGACGAGCAGTACTTC	CASRSSGDEQYF
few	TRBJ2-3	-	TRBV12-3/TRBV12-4	TGTGCCAGCAGCCCCGTCATGATGGATACGCAGTATTTT	CASSPVMMDTQYF
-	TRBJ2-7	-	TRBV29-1	TGCAGCGCTCGCGGGGTCTACGAGCAGTACTTC	CSARGVYEQYF
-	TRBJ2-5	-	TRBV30	TGTGCCTGGAGTGCGAGGGGACGGCGCGAGACCCAGTACTTC	CAWSARGRRETQYF
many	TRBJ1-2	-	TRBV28	TGTGCCATCACCAAAACAAACGTCGGTGTTGGCTACACCTTC	CAITKTNVGVGYTF
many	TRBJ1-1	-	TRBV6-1	TGTGCCAGCAGCCCCCTCGATCGGGGGGCGAATTTAGCTTTCTTT	CASSPLDRGANLAFF
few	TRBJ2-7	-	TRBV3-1	TGTGCCAGCAGCCAACGAATGACGGGGCCCGTTGACGAGCAGTACTTC	CASSQRMTGPVDEQYF
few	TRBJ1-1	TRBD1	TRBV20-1	TGCAGTGCATCTGAACAGGGGGTTAAAGGCGAAGCTTTCTTT	CSASEQGVKGEAFF
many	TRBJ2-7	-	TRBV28	TGTGCCAGCAGCGAAGGCGGGTCGCTTTACGAGCAGTACTTC	CASSEGGSLYEQYF
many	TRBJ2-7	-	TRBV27	TGTGCCAGCAGTCCCCAGGGGCGTGACCCCTACGAGCAGTACTTC	CASSPQGRDPYEQYF
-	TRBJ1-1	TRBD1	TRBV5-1	TGCGCCAGCAGCTTGGCCGGGACAGGGGCAAGTGAAGCTTTCTTT	CASSLAGTGASEAFF
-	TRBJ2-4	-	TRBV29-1	TGCAGCGTCCCGGGGTTAGCCAAAAACATTCAGTACTTC	CSVPGLAKNIQYF
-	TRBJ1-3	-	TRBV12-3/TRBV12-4	TGTGCCAGCAGCCCCGTTCCGGGGGGGAACACCATATATTTT	CASSPVPGGNTIYF
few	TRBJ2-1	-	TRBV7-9	TGTGCCAGCACAAGTATGGGGGACTACAATGAGCAGTTCTTC	CASTSMGDYNEQFF
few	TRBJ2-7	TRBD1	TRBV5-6	TGTGCCAGCAGCAAGGACAGGGGACCCTACGAGCAGTACTTC	CASSKDRGPYEQYF
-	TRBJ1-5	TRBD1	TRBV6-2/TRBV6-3	TGTGCCAGCAGTGATGCGACAGGGGATAGCAATCAGCCCCAGCATTTT	CASSDATGDSNQPQHF
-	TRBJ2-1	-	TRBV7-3	TGTGCCAGCAGCCCGACTGTCGTAGACAATGAGCAGTTCTTC	CASSPTVVDNEQFF